The rows below give T cell receptor beta chains drawn from one sample of a study of vaccination effects on CD4 cells after COVID-19. The assay was immunoSEQ multiplex PCR, and TCRdb's table has in-frame clones only and misses some. This sample has fewer than 75,000 clones; around four fifths occur once, and the top ten carry about 4.4%. The antigens for these receptors are not known. The input for sequencing was CD4+ T cells from PBMCs cultured without peptide, taken after COVID-19 vaccination. The source is a human donor who received a COVID-19 vaccine. Each CDR3 is given with its conserved first and last residue. Each record gives: D gene, V gene, clone size, J gene, CDR3 length, CDR3 DNA, CDR3 protein. A D gene is named only where the DNA matches it firmly. Expanded clones get a size class; other rows say once, few or many, or leave the size out.

D: TRBD1; V: TRBV10-3; size: .; J: TRBJ2-3; length: 16; DNA: TGTGCCATCAGTGAGTCTAAGACAGGGGGCACAGATACGCAGTATTTT; CDR3: CAISESKTGGTDTQYF
D: .; V: TRBV5-4; size: few; J: TRBJ1-2; length: 14; DNA: TGTGCCAGCAGTCCGCCAGGGCGGGGGTATGGCTACACCTTC; CDR3: CASSPPGRGYGYTF
D: .; V: TRBV5-6; size: .; J: TRBJ1-1; length: 13; DNA: TGTGCCAGCAGCTTGGCCGCTGGGGAGCAAGCTTTCTTT; CDR3: CASSLAAGEQAFF
D: .; V: TRBV6-1; size: .; J: TRBJ1-4; length: 13; DNA: TGTGCCAGCAGTGAAGATCCGGCCGAAAAACTGTTTTTT; CDR3: CASSEDPAEKLFF
D: TRBD2; V: TRBV7-2; size: .; J: TRBJ2-4; length: 17; DNA: TGTGCCAGCAGCTTAGTGAGGCTAGCGGGGCTCAAAAACATTCAGTACTTC; CDR3: CASSLVRLAGLKNIQYF
D: TRBD2; V: TRBV5-1; size: .; J: TRBJ2-5; length: 17; DNA: TGCGCCAGCAGCCAGGGGAGCCAGCGGGGGGGCAGGGAGACCCAGTACTTC; CDR3: CASSQGSQRGGRETQYF
D: .; V: TRBV9; size: few; J: TRBJ1-3; length: 15; DNA: TGTGCCAGCAGCGTAGGGCCGGACTCTGGAAACACCATATATTTT; CDR3: CASSVGPDSGNTIYF
D: .; V: TRBV7-9; size: .; J: TRBJ2-5; length: 14; DNA: TGTGCCAGCACCGTCTCGGGTGGACGAGAGACCCAGTACTTC; CDR3: CASTVSGGRETQYF
D: TRBD1; V: TRBV6-5; size: .; J: TRBJ2-5; length: 15; DNA: TGTGCCAGCTCTCAGGGGGCCATCCCGGGGGAGACCCAGTACTTC; CDR3: CASSQGAIPGETQYF
D: .; V: TRBV9; size: .; J: TRBJ2-1; length: 15; DNA: TGTGCCAGCAGCCCTAGTCGGGGGTCCTACAATGAGCAGTTCTTC; CDR3: CASSPSRGSYNEQFF
D: .; V: TRBV5-1; size: once; J: TRBJ1-1; length: 15; DNA: TGCGCCAGCAGCTTGGCCGGAAGGCAGAACACTGAAGCTTTCTTT; CDR3: CASSLAGRQNTEAFF
D: .; V: TRBV6-5; size: .; J: TRBJ1-5; length: 14; DNA: TGTGCCAGCAACGGCCAGGGCGGCGATCAGCCCCAGCATTTT; CDR3: CASNGQGGDQPQHF
D: TRBD1; V: TRBV5-1; size: .; J: TRBJ1-4; length: 14; DNA: TGCGCCAGCAGCTTGGGGGACAGGAATGAAAAACTGTTTTTT; CDR3: CASSLGDRNEKLFF
D: .; V: TRBV19; size: .; J: TRBJ1-4; length: 15; DNA: TGTGCCAGTAGTATAGCCGACAGGCCGAATGAAAAACTGTTTTTT; CDR3: CASSIADRPNEKLFF
D: .; V: TRBV5-4; size: .; J: TRBJ2-1; length: 14; DNA: TGTGCCAGCAGTCCTCTAGTGGGAGCCAATGAGCAGTTCTTC; CDR3: CASSPLVGANEQFF
D: .; V: TRBV2; size: .; J: TRBJ1-3; length: 14; DNA: TGTGCCAGCGAGGCCGGGCCCCCTGGAAACACCATATATTTT; CDR3: CASEAGPPGNTIYF
D: .; V: TRBV3-1/TRBV3-2; size: .; J: TRBJ1-2; length: 16; DNA: TGTGCCAGCAGCCGAGGAAATTCGGGAGCGAACTATGGCTACACCTTC; CDR3: CASSRGNSGANYGYTF
D: .; V: TRBV18; size: .; J: TRBJ1-1; length: 14; DNA: TGTGCCAGCTCTCAATCGGCAGCCAACACTGAAGCTTTCTTT; CDR3: CASSQSAANTEAFF
D: TRBD1; V: TRBV28; size: .; J: TRBJ1-2; length: 12; DNA: TGTGCCAGCAGGACAGGGGGAGGTGGCTACACCTTC; CDR3: CASRTGGGGYTF
D: TRBD1; V: TRBV29-1; size: .; J: TRBJ1-1; length: 14; DNA: TGCAGCGTTAGGGACAGGGTAGGGTCAAATGAAGCTTTCTTT; CDR3: CSVRDRVGSNEAFF
D: TRBD1; V: TRBV2; size: .; J: TRBJ1-1; length: 13; DNA: TGTGCCAGCAGTGGGACAGGGGGCACTGAAGCTTTCTTT; CDR3: CASSGTGGTEAFF
D: TRBD1; V: TRBV12-3/TRBV12-4; size: .; J: TRBJ1-6; length: 13; DNA: TGTGCCAGCAGTAGGGACAGGGTTTCACCCCTCCACTTT; CDR3: CASSRDRVSPLHF
D: .; V: TRBV5-8; size: few; J: TRBJ2-5; length: 17; DNA: TGTGCCAGCAGCCGGATGACGTCATGGGGCTTGGAAGAGACCCAGTACTTC; CDR3: CASSRMTSWGLEETQYF
D: .; V: TRBV10-3; size: .; J: TRBJ1-1; length: 14; DNA: TGTGCCATCAGTGACAAACAGGGTTTCGCTGAAGCTTTCTTT; CDR3: CAISDKQGFAEAFF
D: .; V: TRBV5-4; size: .; J: TRBJ1-2; length: 14; DNA: TGTGCCAGCAGCCCAGGACAGTTTAACTATGGCTACACCTTC; CDR3: CASSPGQFNYGYTF
D: .; V: TRBV6-1; size: .; J: TRBJ2-3; length: 14; DNA: TGTGCCAGCAGTGACAGGATTAGCACAGATACGCAGTATTTT; CDR3: CASSDRISTDTQYF
D: .; V: TRBV4-2; size: .; J: TRBJ2-5; length: 17; DNA: TGTGCCAGCAGCCAAGATACGGGCGGGGGCCGAGGGGAGACCCAGTACTTC; CDR3: CASSQDTGGGRGETQYF
D: .; V: TRBV7-2; size: .; J: TRBJ1-5; length: 16; DNA: TGTGCCAGCAGCTTAGTGCCGTTTTATAGCAATCAGCCCCAGCATTTT; CDR3: CASSLVPFYSNQPQHF
D: .; V: TRBV5-4; size: .; J: TRBJ1-2; length: 14; DNA: TGTGCCAGCAGCATAAGGGGAACCCTTCGAAGCTACACCTTC; CDR3: CASSIRGTLRSYTF
D: .; V: TRBV18; size: .; J: TRBJ1-1; length: 14; DNA: TGTGCCAGTCTCATTGGGGCGCGGGGCACTGAAGCTTTCTTT; CDR3: CASLIGARGTEAFF
D: .; V: TRBV5-4; size: .; J: TRBJ1-5; length: 13; DNA: TGTGCCAGCAGCTTGCACGGTAACCAGCCCCAGCATTTT; CDR3: CASSLHGNQPQHF
D: .; V: TRBV7-3; size: .; J: TRBJ2-3; length: 13; DNA: TGTGCCAGCAGCTTAAGGAGGACAGATACGCAGTATTTT; CDR3: CASSLRRTDTQYF
D: .; V: TRBV30; size: .; J: TRBJ1-1; length: 11; DNA: TGTGCCTGGAGTGTGCGTCAGGAAGCTTTCTTT; CDR3: CAWSVRQEAFF
D: .; V: TRBV14; size: few; J: TRBJ1-2; length: 13; DNA: TGTGCCAGCAGCCTACAGCTTAACTATGGCTACACCTTC; CDR3: CASSLQLNYGYTF
D: .; V: TRBV28; size: .; J: TRBJ1-1; length: 14; DNA: TGTGCCAGCCCCCCCGCAGGGCGGAACACTGAAGCTTTCTTT; CDR3: CASPPAGRNTEAFF
D: .; V: TRBV10-3; size: .; J: TRBJ2-7; length: 14; DNA: TGTGCCACCGGTACCCTCGGGAGCTCCTACGAGCAGTACTTC; CDR3: CATGTLGSSYEQYF
D: .; V: TRBV10-2; size: .; J: TRBJ2-7; length: 14; DNA: TGCGCCAGCAGATGGGGGGCGGGTCCCTACGAGCAGTACTTC; CDR3: CASRWGAGPYEQYF
D: TRBD1; V: TRBV5-1; size: .; J: TRBJ1-4; length: 14; DNA: TGCGCCAGCAGGCCCGGGACAGGGGCTGAAAAACTGTTTTTT; CDR3: CASRPGTGAEKLFF
D: TRBD1; V: TRBV27; size: .; J: TRBJ2-7; length: 15; DNA: TGTGCCAGCAGTATGACAGGGGGCTTCTCCTACGAGCAGTACTTC; CDR3: CASSMTGGFSYEQYF
D: TRBD1; V: TRBV12-3/TRBV12-4; size: .; J: TRBJ1-2; length: 12; DNA: TGTGCCAGCAGTTGGACAGGCCATGGCTACACCTTC; CDR3: CASSWTGHGYTF
D: .; V: TRBV7-2; size: .; J: TRBJ2-3; length: 18; DNA: TGTGCCAGCAGCTTAGGGACGGGACGGGCCTCTGGCACAGATACGCAGTATTTT; CDR3: CASSLGTGRASGTDTQYF
D: .; V: TRBV19; size: .; J: TRBJ2-3; length: 12; DNA: TGTGCCAGCACTAGTGAGACAGATACGCAGTATTTT; CDR3: CASTSETDTQYF
D: .; V: TRBV5-5; size: .; J: TRBJ2-1; length: 14; DNA: TGTGCCAGCAGCTTCGGGAACCCCTCGGATGAGCAGTTCTTC; CDR3: CASSFGNPSDEQFF
D: TRBD1; V: TRBV19; size: .; J: TRBJ2-7; length: 15; DNA: TGTGCCAGTAGCCAGGACAGGCTAGGTACCTACGAGCAGTACTTC; CDR3: CASSQDRLGTYEQYF
D: .; V: TRBV11-1; size: .; J: TRBJ2-3; length: 13; DNA: TGTGCCAGCAGCCTAAGGGTAACAGATACGCAGTATTTT; CDR3: CASSLRVTDTQYF
D: .; V: TRBV5-1; size: once; J: TRBJ1-4; length: 15; DNA: TGCGCCAGCAGCTTACAGGGCGCAACTAATGAAAAACTGTTTTTT; CDR3: CASSLQGATNEKLFF